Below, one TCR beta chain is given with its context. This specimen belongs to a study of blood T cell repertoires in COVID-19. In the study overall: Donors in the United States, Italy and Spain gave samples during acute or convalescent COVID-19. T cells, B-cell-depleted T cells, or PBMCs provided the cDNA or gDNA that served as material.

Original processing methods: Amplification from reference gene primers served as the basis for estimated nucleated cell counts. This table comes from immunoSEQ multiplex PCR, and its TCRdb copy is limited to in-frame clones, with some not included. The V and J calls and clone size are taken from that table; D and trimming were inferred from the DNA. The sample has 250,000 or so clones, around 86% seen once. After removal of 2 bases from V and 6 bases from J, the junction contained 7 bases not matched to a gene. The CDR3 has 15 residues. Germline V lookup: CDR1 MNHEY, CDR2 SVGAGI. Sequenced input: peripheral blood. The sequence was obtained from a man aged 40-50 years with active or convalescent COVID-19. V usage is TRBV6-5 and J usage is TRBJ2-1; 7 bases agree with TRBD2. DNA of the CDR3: TGTGCCAGCAGTTACGGAGCGGGACGGGGCAATGAGCAGTTCTTC. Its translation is CASSYGAGRGNEQFF.